This is a list of T cell receptor beta chains from one sample in a study of blood T cell repertoires in COVID-19. The assay was immunoSEQ multiplex PCR, and TCRdb's table has in-frame clones only and misses some. The table shows over 10,000 clones, with 70% to 90% occurring only once. The sample comprised peripheral blood. All receptors come from a human donor in a cohort sampled during active COVID-19. Both conserved end residues are part of each CDR3. D genes are given only for firm matches. Clone sizes are given selectively: once, few, many, or a class where the clone is expanded.

>TRBJ1-4|NA|NA|TRBV13|14
CASSLGVEGEKLFF
TGTGCCAGCAGCTTAGGCGTGGAGGGCGAAAAACTGTTTTTT
>TRBJ2-7|NA|TRBD2|TRBV27|13
CATSGGNSYEQYF
TGTGCCACCTCGGGAGGGAATTCCTACGAGCAGTACTTC
>TRBJ1-5|NA|NA|TRBV19|14
CASSMGGGGQPQHF
TGTGCCAGTAGTATGGGGGGGGGCGGGCAGCCCCAGCATTTT
>TRBJ2-1|NA|NA|TRBV11-3|16
CASSRGLAEGNNGQFF
TGTGCCAGCAGCCGCGGCCTCGCGGAGGGGAACAATGGGCAGTTCTTC
>TRBJ2-3|NA|TRBD1|TRBV30|15
CAWRDTGTGTDTQYF
TGTGCCTGGAGGGACACCGGGACAGGGACAGATACGCAGTATTTT
>TRBJ1-4|once|NA|TRBV30|12
CACLQGNEKLFF
TGTGCCTGTCTACAGGGTAATGAAAAACTGTTTTTT
>TRBJ2-5|NA|TRBD2|TRBV7-7|17
CASSFGPSRGGQGTQYF
TGTGCTAGCAGCTTTGGGCCCTCTCGCGGGGGGCAGGGGACCCAGTACTTC
>TRBJ2-1|NA|NA|TRBV5-1|15
CASSMVDSSYNEQFF
TGCGCCAGCAGCATGGTGGACAGCTCCTACAATGAGCAGTTCTTC
>TRBJ1-1|NA|NA|TRBV6-2/TRBV6-3|14
CASSYHGENTEAFF
TGTGCCAGCAGTTACCACGGGGAGAACACTGAAGCTTTCTTT
>TRBJ2-2|once|TRBD2|TRBV4-1|16
CASSQGSGGAVGELFF
TGCGCCAGCAGCCAAGGAAGCGGGGGGGCGGTCGGGGAGCTGTTTTTT
>TRBJ2-2|NA|NA|TRBV30|12
CASYRVTGELFF
TGTGCCTCCTACAGGGTCACCGGGGAGCTGTTTTTT
>TRBJ1-5|NA|TRBD1|TRBV7-2|14
CASSATGGGQPQHF
TGTGCCAGCAGCGCGACAGGGGGAGGACAGCCCCAGCATTTT
>TRBJ2-1|NA|NA|TRBV27|16
CASSPGLSGSYNEQFF
TGTGCCAGCAGCCCCGGGCTTTCGGGGTCCTACAATGAGCAGTTCTTC
>TRBJ1-1|NA|NA|TRBV6-5|14
CASSYSTGKTEAFF
TGTGCCAGCAGTTACTCGACGGGGAAAACTGAAGCTTTCTTT
>TRBJ2-5|NA|NA|TRBV3-1/TRBV3-2|16
CASSQGVGDYQETQYF
TGTGCCAGCAGCCAAGGCGTTGGGGACTACCAAGAGACCCAGTACTTC
>TRBJ1-5|NA|NA|TRBV9|16
CASSPTYGGSNQPQHF
TGTGCCAGCAGTCCTACGTATGGAGGAAGCAATCAGCCCCAGCATTTT
>TRBJ2-1|NA|TRBD1|TRBV5-5|15
CASSLDGRGKDEQFF
TGTGCCAGCAGCTTGGACGGCAGGGGGAAGGATGAGCAGTTCTTC
>TRBJ2-7|NA|NA|TRBV18|13
CASSPGEGYEQYF
TGTGCCAGCTCACCAGGCGAGGGTTACGAGCAGTACTTC
>TRBJ2-3|NA|NA|TRBV15|15
CATSRLLVGTDTQYF
TGTGCCACCAGCAGACTCCTCGTTGGCACAGATACGCAGTATTTT
>TRBJ2-2|NA|NA|TRBV27|13
CASRTENTGELFF
TGTGCCAGCCGAACAGAGAACACCGGGGAGCTGTTTTTT